Included here is one T cell receptor (beta chain) sequence, with context. Trimming stripped 4 bases from V and 2 bases from J, with 12 bases between. CDR1 is MGHDK, CDR2 SYGVNS, per germline. This CDR3 region has 16 residues. The data derive from a study of cytomegalovirus exposure and HLA in healthy donors. The PCR made use of 60 Vbeta and 13 Jbeta primers. TCRdb keeps only in-frame clones here, not all; method: immunoSEQ multiplex PCR. Here the sample spans about 64,000 clones, 85% to 90% being singletons. Specimen: PBMCs. This receptor was obtained from a female donor in good health and CMV-seronegative. The chain carries TRBV25-1 and TRBJ1-6; D is unresolved. In DNA form, the CDR3 reads TGTGCCAGCAGTGCCGCAGGCATGGCCTATAATTCACCCCTCCACTTT. Translation gives CASSAAGMAYNSPLHF. The whole variable domain, filled in from reference TRBV25-1 and TRBJ1-6, reads EADIYQTPRYLVIGTGKKITLECSQTMGHDKMYWYQQDPGMELHLIHYSYGVNSTEKGDLSSESTVSRIRTEHFPLTLESARPSHTSQYLCASSAAGMAYNSPLHFGNGTRLTVT.